Listed below are T cell receptor beta chains from one sample, sequenced in a study of shared clonotypes between healthy human individuals. Produced via immunoSEQ multiplex PCR; TCRdb's table is partial and in-frame only. The sample has over a million clones, 60% to 80% seen once; the top ten hold roughly 1.5%. Sequences were obtained from memory CD4+ T cells sorted from blood. These receptors were collected from a man younger than 30 in good health. CDR3s include the opening cysteine and the closing phenylalanine or tryptophan. The D gene is left open where the match is weak. Some rows have no size entry. The others give once, few or many, or a class for an expanded clone.

d_call	j_call	v_call	clone_size	cdr3_nt	cdr3_aa
TRBD2	TRBJ2-3	TRBV19	once	TGTGCCAGTAGTACTCACAGCGGGGGCACAGATACGCAGTATTTT	CASSTHSGGTDTQYF
.	TRBJ2-7	TRBV28	.	TGTGCCAGCAGTTTAGACAAAACCTCCTACGAGCAGTACTTC	CASSLDKTSYEQYF
.	TRBJ1-1	TRBV7-8	few	TGTGCCAGCAGCTTAGGGTCACAGGTGAACACTGAAGCTTTCTTT	CASSLGSQVNTEAFF
.	TRBJ2-7	TRBV7-2	.	TGTGCCAGCAGCTTAAATTGGAACACCTACGAGCAGTACTTC	CASSLNWNTYEQYF
.	TRBJ2-7	TRBV7-2	.	TGTGCCAGCAGCTTCACAGACGAGCAGTACTTC	CASSFTDEQYF
TRBD1	TRBJ1-1	TRBV4-1	once	TGCGCCAGCAGCCAACTCAACAGGGGGAACACTGAAGCTTTCTTT	CASSQLNRGNTEAFF
.	TRBJ1-6	TRBV6-1	.	TGTGCCAGCAGCCTCGGACAGAGTTATTCACCCCTCCACTTT	CASSLGQSYSPLHF
.	TRBJ1-5	TRBV18	.	TGTGCCAGCTCATCGGCAGGCCCTAATCAGCCCCAGCATTTT	CASSSAGPNQPQHF
TRBD1	TRBJ1-2	TRBV15	.	TGTGCCACCAGCCGGGACAGGGGTGGCTACACCTTC	CATSRDRGGYTF
.	TRBJ1-1	TRBV7-8	.	TGTGCCAGCAGCTTCAGGGGAGGGAGTACTGAAGCTTTCTTT	CASSFRGGSTEAFF
TRBD1	TRBJ2-7	TRBV6-5	.	TGTGCCAGCAGTTACTCGGAAGGGGGCGGCGAGCAGTACTTC	CASSYSEGGGEQYF
.	TRBJ1-3	TRBV18	.	TGTGCCAGCTCACCACCGATTCCGGGAAACACCATATATTTT	CASSPPIPGNTIYF
TRBD2	TRBJ2-2	TRBV6-1	.	TGTGCCAGCAGCCTCTATGGCGGGGGGGCCGGGGAGCTGTTTTTT	CASSLYGGGAGELFF
.	TRBJ2-5	TRBV7-2	.	TGTGCCAGCAGCTTAGCGGTTACGGTTTTCCAAGAGACCCAGTACTTC	CASSLAVTVFQETQYF
.	TRBJ2-1	TRBV9	.	TGTGCCAGCAGCGTAGCTGAACACAATGAGCAGTTCTTC	CASSVAEHNEQFF
.	TRBJ1-4	TRBV30	few	TGTGCCTGGAGCGGACGAAGATCAACTAATGAAAAACTGTTTTTT	CAWSGRRSTNEKLFF